A single sample gave rise to the 16 T cell receptor beta chains below, sequenced in a study of shared clonotypes between healthy human individuals. Sequencing used immunoSEQ multiplex PCR; TCRdb keeps in-frame clones, though not all of them. The data contain millions of clones, just under 95% of them singletons. CD45RO negativity and positive selection for CCR7 defined naive CD8 cells, a population that excluded terminally differentiated effector memory CD45RA+ cells. Sequences were obtained from naive CD8+ T cells sorted from blood. The receptors come from a man in his late teens or twenties in good health.

The chain joins TRBV6-6 to TRBJ2-1; the match to TRBD2 covers 9 bases. This CDR3 region has 16 residues. Germline-derived CDR1 and CDR2 are MNHNY and SVGAGI (reference sequence). With V trimmed by 4 bases and J by 4 bases, 8 bases remained unmatched. CDR3 nucleotides: TGTGCCAGCAGTTGGACCGGGACTAGCAGATACAATGAGCAGTTCTTC. It codes for CASSWTGTSRYNEQFF.

CDR3 loop: CASSLGEGSEAFF. CDR3 nucleotide sequence: TGTGCCAGCAGCCTTGGGGAGGGTTCTGAAGCTTTCTTT. This chain joins TRBV28 and TRBJ1-1; no firm D call. This CDR3 has 13 residues. Between the trimmed V and J ends, which lost 6 bases and 6 bases, there was a span of 14 bases. Germline V gene data show CDR1 as MDHEN and CDR2 as SYDVKM.

The chain combines TRBV10-2 with TRBJ2-7, with TRBD1 matching over 8 bases. Germline values: CDR1 WSHSY, CDR2 SAAADI. Unmatched junction bases numbered 16, after V lost 6 bases and J lost 3 bases. The CDR3 extends over 17 amino acids. DNA for the CDR3: TGCGCCAGCAGCATAAGGGCTAATACAGGGGGTGTCTACGAGCAGTACTTC. Its translation is CASSIRANTGGVYEQYF.

The chain employs TRBV27 and TRBJ2-7, with a possible D match to TRBD2 (5 bases). V lost 6 bases, J lost 6 bases, and 15 bases lay in between. Germline loops: CDR1 MNHEY, CDR2 SMNVEV (reference sequence). CDR3 length: 13 amino acids. This chain's CDR3 is CASSELGHGEQYF. The DNA of the CDR3 is TGTGCCAGCAGCGAACTAGGTCATGGCGAGCAGTACTTC.

The V gene is TRBV25-1, the J gene TRBJ2-1; D is unclear. The V end lost 1 base, the J end lost 0 bases, and 4 bases lay between the germline ends. This CDR3 contains 14 residues. Per the germline V gene, CDR1 is MGHDK and CDR2 is SYGVNS. The DNA for the CDR3 is TGTGCCAGCAGTGAATCAGGCTCCTACAATGAGCAGTTCTTC. Its protein product is CASSESGSYNEQFF.

The J gene is TRBJ2-5, the V gene TRBV5-6; 7 bases agree with TRBD1. V lost 4 bases to trimming and J lost 3 bases; unmatched junction nucleotides: 3. The germline gives CDR1 SGHDT, CDR2 YYEEEE. The CDR3 length is 13 residues. CDR3 nucleotides: TGTGCCAGCAGCGTCGACAGGGAAGAGACCCAGTACTTC. Translation: CASSVDREETQYF.

The rearrangement uses TRBV27 and TRBJ1-6; no definite D call. The CDR3 has 17 residues. Germline loops: CDR1 MNHEY, CDR2 SMNVEV (reference sequence). Trimming pared 4 bases from V and 0 bases from J, leaving 13 bases between. The CDR3, as DNA: TGTGCCAGCAGTTATTGGACCGGCGGCTCCTATAATTCACCCCTCCACTTT. Amino acids: CASSYWTGGSYNSPLHF.

The chain combines TRBV4-1 with TRBJ1-1; TRBD1 might be the D (6 bases). CDR3 length equals 14 residues. Trimming stripped 1 base from V and 3 bases from J, with 9 bases between. The germline CDR1 and CDR2 sequences are MGHRA and YSYEKL. CDR3: CASSQVQGHTEAFF. The CDR3 DNA reads as TGCGCCAGCAGCCAAGTCCAGGGGCACACTGAAGCTTTCTTT.

This sequence joins TRBV5-4 and TRBJ1-5; D unclear. V was cut by 2 bases and J by 0 bases, with 9 bases left in between. CDR1 and CDR2 from the germline V gene are SGHNT and YYREEE (reference sequence). The CDR3 contains 15 residues. CDR3 coding DNA: TGTGCCAGCAGCTTAGCGCCCTATAGCAATCAGCCCCAGCATTTT. This translates into CASSLAPYSNQPQHF.

V gene TRBV21-1 combines with J gene TRBJ2-7; the DNA was not compared with TRBD1, the D call given in the table. TRBV21-1 is noted as a pseudogene. This CDR3 is 13 amino acids long. The CDR3 nucleotides are TGTGCCAGCATCTGGACAGTAATTTACGAGCAGTACTTC. Translated: CASIWTVIYEQYF.

The chain joins TRBV27 to TRBJ2-5; D is uncertain. This CDR3 has 14 residues. Per germline, CDR1 MNHEY and CDR2 SMNVEV (reference sequence). With 6 bases removed from V and 4 bases from J, the gap between germline ends came to 15 bases. In nucleotides, the CDR3 is TGTGCCAGCAGGGCGTTGGGGTCCCGAGAGACCCAGTACTTC. Translated: CASRALGSRETQYF.

The CDR3 nucleotides read TGTGCCAGCAGCTTAGCGGTTGGGCTTTCCTACGAGCAGTACTTC. It is translated as CASSLAVGLSYEQYF. The chain has TRBV7-6 and TRBJ2-7; D is unclear. Germline CDR1 is SGHVS and CDR2 is FNYEAQ. The ends were cut back, 0 bases at V and 1 base at J, with 10 bases in the middle. The CDR3 consists of 15 residues.

This chain uses TRBV7-9 with TRBJ1-5; TRBD1 aligns across 10 bases. The CDR3 is 17 amino acids. Germline V gives CDR1 SEHNR, CDR2 FQNEAQ (reference sequence). The V segment lost 3 bases and the J segment 1 base; nucleotides outside the gene matches: 6. In DNA, the CDR3 is TGTGCCAGCAGCTTCTGGGGGACAGGGGTAAGCAATCAGCCCCAGCATTTT. Protein sequence: CASSFWGTGVSNQPQHF.

The chain is built from TRBV6-1 and TRBJ1-2, with D possibly TRBD1 on 6 matching bases. Trimming stripped 10 bases from V and 2 bases from J, with 17 bases between. Germline V CDR1 and CDR2: MNHNS, SASEGT. This CDR3 spans 14 amino acids. CDR3 region: CAISPRGQNYGYTF. The CDR3 bases are TGTGCCATATCACCCAGGGGCCAAAACTATGGCTACACCTTC.

As for this clone: Other DNA sequences in the sample encode the same CDR3. The rearrangement links TRBV9 to TRBJ2-1, with 7 bases matching TRBD2. CDR3 length: 15 residues. The ends lost 2 bases at V and 2 bases at J; junction bases unmatched: 4. CDR1 is SGDLS and CDR2 is YYNGEE in the germline V gene. The CDR3 nucleotides read TGTGCCAGCAGCGTGGAGAGCGGGGCCTACAATGAGCAGTTCTTC. Translated: CASSVESGAYNEQFF.

This clone is a singleton in its sample. The chain couples TRBV10-2 to TRBJ2-5; D perhaps matches TRBD2 (7 bases). Trimming removed 6 bases at V and 1 base at J, with 15 bases between. The CDR3 has 15 residues. Germline CDR1 and CDR2: WSHSY and SAAADI. CDR3 DNA sequence: TGCGCCAGCAGCCAGGGCGGGGGCCCCCAAGAGACCCAGTACTTC. It codes for CASSQGGGPQETQYF.